These T cell receptor beta chains were read from a single sample in a study of regulatory T cells in long-lasting Graves disease. One entry per CDR3 protein, called by TCRdb with MiXCR from the multiplex PCR reads. Among roughly 220,000 distinct CDR3 sequences listed, about a sixth were seen once. The sequencing used peripheral blood mononuclear cells (PBMCs), collected at new diagnosis, from a patient treated with antithyroid drugs. Source of these receptors: a female donor with Graves disease. CDR3s include the opening cysteine and the closing phenylalanine or tryptophan. D genes are given only for firm matches. The size entry is marked missing in some rows and otherwise reads once, few, many or a size class.

abundance	d_gene	j_gene	v_gene	CDR3aa	CDR3nt
many	NA	TRBJ2-7	TRBV10-3	CAIRPLSSSYEQYF	TGTGCCATCAGGCCCCTTAGTTCCTCCTACGAGCAGTACTTC
few	TRBD1	TRBJ1-2	TRBV4-1	CASSHPGDRDGYTF	TGCGCCAGCAGCCACCCTGGGGACAGGGATGGCTACACCTTC
few	TRBD2	TRBJ2-1	TRBV6-6	CASSYSMGWEGFLSNEQFF	TGTGCCAGCAGTTACTCGATGGGGTGGGAGGGCTTCCTTTCCAATGAGCAGTTCTTC
many	TRBD2	TRBJ2-1	TRBV7-9	CASSLWGGSYNEQFF	TGTGCCAGCAGCTTATGGGGGGGTTCCTACAATGAGCAGTTCTTC
many	NA	TRBJ1-4	TRBV6-1	CASSANEKLFF	TGTGCCAGCAGTGCAAATGAAAAACTGTTTTTT
many	NA	TRBJ2-7	TRBV9	CASSVGDIAFYEQYF	TGTGCCAGCAGCGTCGGAGATATCGCTTTTTACGAGCAGTACTTC
many	TRBD1	TRBJ2-7	TRBV2	CASSRQGEQYF	TGTGCCAGCAGTCGACAGGGCGAGCAGTACTTC
NA	TRBD2	TRBJ2-5	TRBV28	CASSLGTGGRTETQYF	TGTGCCAGCAGTTTAGGTACGGGAGGGCGTACGGAGACCCAGTACTTC
many	NA	TRBJ1-1	TRBV6-1	CASSDRENTEAFF	TGTGCCAGCAGTGACCGAGAGAACACTGAAGCTTTCTTT
many	NA	TRBJ2-5	TRBV2	CASRKDSTGETQYF	TGTGCCAGCAGGAAAGATAGCACTGGCGAGACCCAGTACTTC
many	TRBD1	TRBJ1-1	TRBV20-1	CSGQQGALTEAFF	TGCAGTGGGCAGCAGGGGGCACTCACTGAAGCTTTCTTT